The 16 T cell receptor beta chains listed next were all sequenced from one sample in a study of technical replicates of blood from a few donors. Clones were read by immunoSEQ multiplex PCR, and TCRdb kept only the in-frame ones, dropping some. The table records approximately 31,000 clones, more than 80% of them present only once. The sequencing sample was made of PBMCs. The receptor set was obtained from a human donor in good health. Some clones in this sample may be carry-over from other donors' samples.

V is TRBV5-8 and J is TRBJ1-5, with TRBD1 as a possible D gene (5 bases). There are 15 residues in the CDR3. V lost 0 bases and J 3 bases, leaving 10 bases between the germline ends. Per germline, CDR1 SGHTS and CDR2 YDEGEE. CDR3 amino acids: CASSLEGTPNQPQHF. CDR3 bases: TGTGCCAGCAGCTTGGAGGGGACTCCCAATCAGCCCCAGCATTTT.

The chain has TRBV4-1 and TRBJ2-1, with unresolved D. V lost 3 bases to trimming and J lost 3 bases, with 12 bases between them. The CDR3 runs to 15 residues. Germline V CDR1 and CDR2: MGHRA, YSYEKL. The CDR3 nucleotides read TGCGCCAGCAGCCAGCTCCCCACATTCTACAATGAGCAGTTCTTC. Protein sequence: CASSQLPTFYNEQFF.

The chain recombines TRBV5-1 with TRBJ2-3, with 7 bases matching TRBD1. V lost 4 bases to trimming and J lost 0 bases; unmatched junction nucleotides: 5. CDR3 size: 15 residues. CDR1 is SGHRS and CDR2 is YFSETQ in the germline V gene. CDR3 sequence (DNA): TGCGCCAGCAGCCAAGGGACAGCTAGCACAGATACGCAGTATTTT. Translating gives CASSQGTASTDTQYF.

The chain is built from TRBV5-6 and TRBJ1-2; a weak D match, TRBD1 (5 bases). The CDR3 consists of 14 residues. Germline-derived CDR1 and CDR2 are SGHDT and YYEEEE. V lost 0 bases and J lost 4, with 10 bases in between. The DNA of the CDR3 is TGTGCCAGCAGCTTGGTTCGGGGGTTCTATGGCTACACCTTC. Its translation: CASSLVRGFYGYTF.

CDR3 nucleotide sequence: TGTGCCAGCAGTTACTCTGGGGACATAAGGCAGTACTTC. Translating it yields CASSYSGDIRQYF. The V call is TRBV6-6, the J call TRBJ2-7; TRBD1 is a possible D gene (6 bases). The germline V and J ends were trimmed by 0 bases and 9 bases, with 12 bases remaining between them. The CDR3 runs 13 residues. Germline V lookup: CDR1 MNHNY, CDR2 SVGAGI (reference sequence).

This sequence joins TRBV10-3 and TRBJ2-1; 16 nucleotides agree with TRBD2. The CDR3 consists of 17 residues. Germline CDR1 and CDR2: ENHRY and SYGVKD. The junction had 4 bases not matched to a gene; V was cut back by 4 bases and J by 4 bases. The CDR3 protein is CAISGGLAGGGYNEQFF. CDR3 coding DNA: TGTGCCATCAGTGGGGGACTAGCGGGAGGGGGATACAATGAGCAGTTCTTC.

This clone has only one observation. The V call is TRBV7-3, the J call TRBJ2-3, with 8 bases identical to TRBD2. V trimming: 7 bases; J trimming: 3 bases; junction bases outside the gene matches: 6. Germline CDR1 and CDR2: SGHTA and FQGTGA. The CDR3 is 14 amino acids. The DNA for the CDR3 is TGTGCCAGCAACCAGCGGGGGCCGACAGATACGCAGTATTTT. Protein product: CASNQRGPTDTQYF.

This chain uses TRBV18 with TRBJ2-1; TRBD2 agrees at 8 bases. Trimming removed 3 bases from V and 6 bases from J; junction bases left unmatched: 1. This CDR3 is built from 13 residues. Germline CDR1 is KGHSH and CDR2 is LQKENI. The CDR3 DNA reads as TGTGCCAGCTCACCGACTAGCGTCAATGAGCAGTTCTTC. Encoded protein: CASSPTSVNEQFF.

In DNA form, the CDR3 reads TGTGCCAGCAGCTTATTGGCGGACAGGGGTTACGAGCAGTACTTC. Protein sequence: CASSLLADRGYEQYF. This sequence joins TRBV13 and TRBJ2-7; 9 bases line up with TRBD1. The CDR3 totals 15 residues. Germline CDR1 is PRHDT and CDR2 is FYEKMQ (reference sequence). V shed 2 bases and J 4 bases; nucleotides not matched to a gene: 6.

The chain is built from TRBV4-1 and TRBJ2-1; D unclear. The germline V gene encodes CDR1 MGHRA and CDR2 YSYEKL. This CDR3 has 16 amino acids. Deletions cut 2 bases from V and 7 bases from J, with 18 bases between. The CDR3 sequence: CASSQPARQLSNEQFF. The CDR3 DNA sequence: TGCGCCAGCAGCCAACCTGCGAGGCAACTGAGTAATGAGCAGTTCTTC.

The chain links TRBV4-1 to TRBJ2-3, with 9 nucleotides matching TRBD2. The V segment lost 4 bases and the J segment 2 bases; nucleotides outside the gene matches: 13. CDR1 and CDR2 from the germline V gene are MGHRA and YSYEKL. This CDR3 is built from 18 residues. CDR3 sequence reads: CASSPRPSGTSVTDTQYF. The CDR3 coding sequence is TGCGCCAGCAGCCCACGCCCTAGCGGGACCTCTGTCACAGATACGCAGTATTTT.

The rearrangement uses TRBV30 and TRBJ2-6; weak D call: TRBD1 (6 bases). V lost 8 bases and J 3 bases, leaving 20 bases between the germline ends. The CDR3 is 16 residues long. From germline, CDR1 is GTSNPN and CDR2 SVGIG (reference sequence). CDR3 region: CAATGTSTGGANVLTF. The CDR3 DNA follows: TGTGCCGCGACCGGGACATCGACAGGTGGGGCCAACGTCCTGACTTTC.

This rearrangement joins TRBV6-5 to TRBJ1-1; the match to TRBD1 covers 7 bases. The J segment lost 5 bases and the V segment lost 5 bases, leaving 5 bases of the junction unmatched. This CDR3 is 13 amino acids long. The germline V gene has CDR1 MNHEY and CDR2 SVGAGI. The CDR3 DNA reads TGTGCCAGCAGTAACCAGGGGGGTACTGAAGCTTTCTTT. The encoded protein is CASSNQGGTEAFF.

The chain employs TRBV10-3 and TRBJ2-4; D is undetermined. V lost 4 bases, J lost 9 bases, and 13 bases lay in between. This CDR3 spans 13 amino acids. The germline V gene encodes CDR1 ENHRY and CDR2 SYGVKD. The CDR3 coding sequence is TGTGCCATCAGTGGGCCCGGCGAGGTCATTCAGTACTTC. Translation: CAISGPGEVIQYF.

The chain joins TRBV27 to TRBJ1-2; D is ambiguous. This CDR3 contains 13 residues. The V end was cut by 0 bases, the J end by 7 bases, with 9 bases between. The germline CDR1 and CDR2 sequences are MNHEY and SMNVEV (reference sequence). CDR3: CASSLSSGSGYTF. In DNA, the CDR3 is TGTGCCAGCAGTTTATCTTCGGGGAGTGGCTACACCTTC.

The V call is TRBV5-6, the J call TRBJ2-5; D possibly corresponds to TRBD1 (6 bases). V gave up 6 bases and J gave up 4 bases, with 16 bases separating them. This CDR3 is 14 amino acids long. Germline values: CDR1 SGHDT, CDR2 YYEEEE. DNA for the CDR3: TGTGCCAGCAACGCTTTCAGGGGTGGAGAGACCCAGTACTTC. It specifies CASNAFRGGETQYF.